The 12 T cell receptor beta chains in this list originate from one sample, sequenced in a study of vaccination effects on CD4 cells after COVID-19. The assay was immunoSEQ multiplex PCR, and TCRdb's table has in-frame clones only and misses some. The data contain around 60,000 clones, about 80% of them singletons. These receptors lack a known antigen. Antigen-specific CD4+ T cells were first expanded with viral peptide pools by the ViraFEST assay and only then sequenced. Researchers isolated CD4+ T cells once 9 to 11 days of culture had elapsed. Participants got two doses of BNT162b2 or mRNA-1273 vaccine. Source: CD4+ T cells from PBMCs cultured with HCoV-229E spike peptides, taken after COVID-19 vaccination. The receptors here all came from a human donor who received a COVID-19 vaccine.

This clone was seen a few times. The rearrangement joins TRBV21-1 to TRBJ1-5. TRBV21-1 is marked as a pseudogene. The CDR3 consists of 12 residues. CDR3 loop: CARGFVFQPQHF. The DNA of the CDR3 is TGTGCCAGAGGGTTCGTTTTTCAGCCCCAGCATTTT.

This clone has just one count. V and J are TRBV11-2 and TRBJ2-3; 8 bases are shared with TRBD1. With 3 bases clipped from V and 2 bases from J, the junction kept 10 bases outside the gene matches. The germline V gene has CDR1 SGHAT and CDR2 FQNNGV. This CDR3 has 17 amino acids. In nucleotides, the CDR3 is TGTGCCAGCAGCTTTTTCCCGACAGGGGACAACACAGATACGCAGTATTTT. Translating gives CASSFFPTGDNTDTQYF.

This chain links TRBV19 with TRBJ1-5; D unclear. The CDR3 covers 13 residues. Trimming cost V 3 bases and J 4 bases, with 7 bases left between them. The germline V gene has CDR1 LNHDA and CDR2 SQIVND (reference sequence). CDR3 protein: CASSIDKNQPQHF. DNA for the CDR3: TGTGCCAGTAGTATTGACAAAAATCAGCCCCAGCATTTT.

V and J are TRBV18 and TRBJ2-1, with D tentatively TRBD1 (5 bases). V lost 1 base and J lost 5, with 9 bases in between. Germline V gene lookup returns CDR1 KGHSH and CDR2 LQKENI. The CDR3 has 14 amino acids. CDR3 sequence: CASSPRQGHNEQFF. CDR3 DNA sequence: TGTGCCAGCTCACCACGCCAGGGCCACAATGAGCAGTTCTTC.

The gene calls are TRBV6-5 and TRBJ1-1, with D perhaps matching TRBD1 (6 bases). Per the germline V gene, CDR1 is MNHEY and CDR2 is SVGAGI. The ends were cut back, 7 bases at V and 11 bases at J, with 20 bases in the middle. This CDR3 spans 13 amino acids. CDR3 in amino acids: CASTAGAWVRAFF. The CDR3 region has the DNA TGTGCCAGCACGGCAGGGGCCTGGGTTCGGGCTTTCTTT.

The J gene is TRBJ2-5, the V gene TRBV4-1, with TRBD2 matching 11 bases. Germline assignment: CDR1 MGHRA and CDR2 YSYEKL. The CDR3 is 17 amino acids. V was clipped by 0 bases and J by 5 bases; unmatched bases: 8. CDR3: CASSQDIAGGLRETQYF. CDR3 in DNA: TGCGCCAGCAGCCAAGATATAGCGGGGGGGCTAAGGGAGACCCAGTACTTC.

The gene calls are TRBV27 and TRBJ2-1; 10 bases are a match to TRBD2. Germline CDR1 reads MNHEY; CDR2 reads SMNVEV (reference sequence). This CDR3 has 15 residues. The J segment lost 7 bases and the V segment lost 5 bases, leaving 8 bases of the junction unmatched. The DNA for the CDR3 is TGTGCCAGCAGTGATACTAGCGGGGTTATAAATGAGCAGTTCTTC. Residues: CASSDTSGVINEQFF.

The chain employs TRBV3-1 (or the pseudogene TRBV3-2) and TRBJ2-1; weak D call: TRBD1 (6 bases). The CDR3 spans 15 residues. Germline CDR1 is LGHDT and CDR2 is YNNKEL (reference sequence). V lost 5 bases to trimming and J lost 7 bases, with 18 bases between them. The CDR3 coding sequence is TGTGCCAGCAGCTCTACCGACAGGTTACAGAATGAGCAGTTCTTC. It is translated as CASSSTDRLQNEQFF.

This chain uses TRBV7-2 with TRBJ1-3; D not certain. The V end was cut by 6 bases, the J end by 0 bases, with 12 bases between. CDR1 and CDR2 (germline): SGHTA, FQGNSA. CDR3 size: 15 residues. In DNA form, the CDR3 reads TGTGCCAGCAGGCAGTCAAGGGCCTCTGGAAACACCATATATTTT. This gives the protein CASRQSRASGNTIYF.

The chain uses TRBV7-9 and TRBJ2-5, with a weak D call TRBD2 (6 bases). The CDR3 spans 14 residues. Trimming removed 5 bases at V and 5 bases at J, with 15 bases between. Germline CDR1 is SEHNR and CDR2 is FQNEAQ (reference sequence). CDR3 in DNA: TGTGCCAGCAGCAGACTAGGATCGGGCGAGACCCAGTACTTC. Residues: CASSRLGSGETQYF.

CDR3 bases: TGTGCCAGCAGCCCGACCGATACGCAGTATTTT. This encodes CASSPTDTQYF. V usage is TRBV12-3 or TRBV12-4 and J usage is TRBJ2-3; D not resolved. Between the trimmed V and J ends, which lost 6 bases and 6 bases, there was a span of 7 bases. This CDR3 is built from 11 residues.

The CDR3 sequence is CASSQSDRSTDTQYF. The CDR3 DNA sequence: TGCGCCAGCAGCCAGTCGGACAGGAGCACAGATACGCAGTATTTT. V is TRBV4-1 and J is TRBJ2-3; TRBD1 agrees at 7 bases. There are 15 residues in the CDR3. In germline, CDR1 is MGHRA, CDR2 YSYEKL. The V gene end was trimmed by 3 bases and the J gene end by 0 bases; junction bases not matched to a gene: 3.